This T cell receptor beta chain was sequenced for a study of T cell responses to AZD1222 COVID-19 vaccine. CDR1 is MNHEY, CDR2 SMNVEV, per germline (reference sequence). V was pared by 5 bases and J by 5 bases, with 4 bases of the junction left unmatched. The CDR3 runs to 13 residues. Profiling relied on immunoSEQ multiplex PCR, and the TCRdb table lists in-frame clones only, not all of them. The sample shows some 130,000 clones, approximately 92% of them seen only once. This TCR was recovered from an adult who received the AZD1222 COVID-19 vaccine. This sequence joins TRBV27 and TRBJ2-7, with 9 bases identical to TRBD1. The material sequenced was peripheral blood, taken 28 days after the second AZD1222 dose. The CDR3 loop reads CASSRQGGNEQYF. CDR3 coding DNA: TGTGCCAGCAGTCGACAGGGGGGGAACGAGCAGTACTTC.